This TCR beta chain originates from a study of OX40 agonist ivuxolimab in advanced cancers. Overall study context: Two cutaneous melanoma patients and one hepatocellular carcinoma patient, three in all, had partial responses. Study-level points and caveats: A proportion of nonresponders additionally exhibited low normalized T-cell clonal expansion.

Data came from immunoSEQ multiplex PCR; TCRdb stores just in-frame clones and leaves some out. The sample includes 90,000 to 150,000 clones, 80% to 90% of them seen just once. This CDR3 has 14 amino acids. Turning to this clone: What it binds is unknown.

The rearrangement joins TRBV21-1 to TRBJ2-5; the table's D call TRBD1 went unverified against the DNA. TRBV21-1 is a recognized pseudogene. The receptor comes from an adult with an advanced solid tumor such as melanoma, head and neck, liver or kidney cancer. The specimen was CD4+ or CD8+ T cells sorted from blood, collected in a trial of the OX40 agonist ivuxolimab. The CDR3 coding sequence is TGTGCCAGCAGCCCCGACAGGGGTAAAGAGACCCAGTACTTC. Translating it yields CASSPDRGKETQYF.